This TCR beta chain was captured by sequencing in a study of blood T cell repertoires in COVID-19. Study-wide background: The origin of the acute and convalescent COVID-19 samples was the United States, Italy and Spain. Sample material is recorded as cDNA or gDNA derived from T cells, B-cell-depleted T cells, or PBMCs.

How the authors handled the data: Estimation of nucleated cell counts relied on the amplification of reference gene primers. Profiled with immunoSEQ multiplex PCR; TCRdb holds only in-frame clones, not every one. Clone size and V and J calls were adopted from that table, with D and trimming inferred from the DNA. This table holds approximately 300,000 clones, roughly 90% found once. This CDR3 has 13 amino acids. The V gene lost 4 bases and the J gene lost 11 bases, with 14 bases spanning the gap. The table lists this clone with a count of one. J is TRBJ2-2 and V is TRBV12-3 or TRBV12-4; a possible D gene is TRBD1 (5 bases). The sequence came from a man aged 18 to 30 who had recovered from COVID-19. The sequenced sample consisted of peripheral blood. The CDR3, as DNA: TGTGCCAGCAGTTCCCTTAGAACAGGAGAGCTGTTTTTT. Translation gives CASSSLRTGELFF.